This T cell receptor beta chain was sequenced in a study of T cells after yellow fever vaccination. TCRdb analysed the 5' RACE reads with MiXCR anew, one entry per CDR3 protein. The table includes 70,000 or so distinct CDR3 sequences, under 6.5% detected once. Germline values: CDR1 SEHNR, CDR2 FQNEAQ (reference sequence). Deletions cut 5 bases from V and 5 bases from J, with 7 bases between. This CDR3 contains 12 residues. This clonotype showed up many times. This TCR was sampled from a young man who received the YFV17D yellow fever vaccine. Material: CD4+ T cells sorted from PBMCs, obtained less than 16 days after the first yellow fever vaccination. The chain has TRBV7-9 and TRBJ2-1; no clear D. The CDR3 protein is CASSRADNEQFF. The CDR3 nucleotides are TGTGCCAGCAGCCGGGCTGACAATGAGCAGTTCTTC.